This TCR beta chain was sequenced during a study of cytomegalovirus exposure and HLA in healthy donors. The overall study: Early release data held around 82 million unique TCRs from HLA-typed donors.

Comment on this clone: Its antigen is not identified.

Study-level results: V- and J-gene trimming of TCR beta was linked (in a later analysis) to a missense DCLRE1C variant. The study designated fewer than 200 TCR beta chains cytomegalovirus-associated. An Asian-associated ancestry cluster reportedly showed fewer N-insertions than the approximately 700-donor mean in a later analysis.

With 60 Vbeta and 13 Jbeta primers, the PCR was carried out. Sequencing was performed with immunoSEQ multiplex PCR; in TCRdb, only in-frame clones are kept and a portion is missing. Of 160,000 or so clones listed, about four fifths are singletons. This clonotype was obtained from a man aged 30 to 45 in good health and CMV-seronegative. Sequencing used PBMCs.

CDR3 sequence: CASSVGEVTYEQYF. The DNA of the CDR3 is TGTGCCAGCAGCGTAGGGGAGGTAACCTACGAGCAGTACTTC. The genes are TRBV9 and TRBJ2-7, with D perhaps matching TRBD2 (6 bases). V lost 0 bases and J 2 bases, leaving 9 bases between the germline ends. CDR3 length equals 14 residues. Germline V gene lookup returns CDR1 SGDLS and CDR2 YYNGEE.